The subject of this entry is one T cell receptor (beta chain). The primer mix had 60 Vbeta and 13 Jbeta primers. Source study methods: A later analysis counted approximately 80 million unique TCR beta chains, around 10 million shared. Profiled with immunoSEQ multiplex PCR; TCRdb holds only in-frame clones, not every one. The D gene and trimming were derived from the DNA, and the V and J assignments and clone size from that table. The sample includes more than 150,000 clones, roughly 80% of them seen just once. This entry comes from a study of cytomegalovirus exposure and HLA in healthy donors. The V end lost 3 bases, the J end lost 2 bases, and 11 bases lay between the germline ends. From germline, CDR1 is MNHEY and CDR2 SVGAGI. The CDR3 has 15 residues.

This receptor was taken from a man in his forties or fifties in good health and CMV-seronegative. Material for sequencing was PBMCs. The genes are TRBV6-5 and TRBJ1-5, with unresolved D. CDR3 in amino acids: CASSYTWGGNQPQHF. Here the CDR3 DNA reads TGTGCCAGCAGTTATACGTGGGGAGGCAATCAGCCCCAGCATTTT.